One and the same sample provided the 25 T cell receptor beta chains below, sequenced in a study of blood T cell repertoires in COVID-19. Sequencing was performed with immunoSEQ multiplex PCR; in TCRdb, only in-frame clones are kept and a portion is missing. Counted here are about 200,000 clones, over 70% occurring once; the ten biggest clones make up less than 7%. Specimen: peripheral blood. The origin of the receptors is a man aged 60-69 years with acute or convalescent COVID-19.

The chain joins TRBV15 to TRBJ2-3; TRBD2 is a possible D gene (5 bases). V lost 6 bases and J 2 bases, leaving 12 bases between the germline ends. CDR1 and CDR2 from the germline V gene are LNHNV and YYDKDF (reference sequence). The CDR3 extends over 14 amino acids. The CDR3 here is CATSGMRVTDTQYF. The CDR3 nucleotides read TGTGCCACCAGTGGAATGCGGGTCACAGATACGCAGTATTTT.

This chain links TRBV18 with TRBJ1-1; 8 positions match TRBD1. The CDR3 runs to 17 residues. After removal of 2 bases from V and 1 base from J, the junction contained 9 bases not matched to a gene. Germline V CDR1 and CDR2: KGHSH, LQKENI. The CDR3 DNA follows: TGTGCCAGCTCACCATTGACAGGGGAGTCGGCGAACACTGAAGCTTTCTTT. Its protein is CASSPLTGESANTEAFF.

CDR3 loop: CASSIRDRGQGYTF. CDR3 nucleotides: TGTGCCAGTAGTATCCGGGACAGGGGGCAAGGCTACACCTTC. The chain carries TRBV19 and TRBJ1-2, with 12 nucleotides matching TRBD1. The CDR3 has 14 amino acids. Germline CDR1 reads LNHDA; CDR2 reads SQIVND (reference sequence). The V segment lost 3 bases and the J segment 8 bases; nucleotides outside the gene matches: 4.

The V gene is TRBV6-5, the J gene TRBJ2-7; tentative D call: TRBD1 (6 bases). CDR3 length: 15 residues. The V end lost 7 bases, the J end lost 0 bases, and 16 bases lay between the germline ends. CDR1 is MNHEY, CDR2 SVGAGI, per germline. CDR3 protein: CASTRGTRSSYEQYF. The CDR3, as DNA: TGTGCCAGCACGAGGGGGACAAGGAGCTCCTACGAGCAGTACTTC.

Notes on this clone: Other DNA sequences in the sample encode the same CDR3. The genes are TRBV9 and TRBJ1-6; a possible D gene is TRBD1 (5 bases). Germline V gene sequence: CDR1 SGDLS, CDR2 YYNGEE. The V end was cut by 2 bases, the J end by 7 bases, with 7 bases between. This CDR3 has 13 amino acids. For the CDR3, the DNA is TGTGCCAGCAGCGTGGGGGGAAATTCACCCCTCCACTTT. This sequence encodes CASSVGGNSPLHF.

This clone occurred a few times. This chain uses TRBV5-3 with TRBJ1-2; D possibly corresponds to TRBD1 (5 bases). TRBV5-3 is known as an ORF, though its function is uncertain. The V and J ends lost 4 bases and 2 bases respectively, with 15 bases between them. The CDR3 length is 15 residues. In nucleotides, the CDR3 is TGTGCCAGAAGCCGTGGGCAAGGGGCCAACTATGGCTACACCTTC. Translated, it gives CARSRGQGANYGYTF.

The J gene is TRBJ2-1, the V gene TRBV29-1, with 7 bases aligning to TRBD1. Germline V gives CDR1 SQVTM, CDR2 ANQGSEA. V lost 2 bases to trimming and J lost 1 base; unmatched junction nucleotides: 5. CDR3 length equals 15 residues. CDR3 sequence (DNA): TGCAGCGTTGAAAATACAGGGGTATCCTACAATGAGCAGTTCTTC. Translating gives CSVENTGVSYNEQFF.

V and J are TRBV5-6 and TRBJ2-1, with D possibly matching TRBD2 (6 bases). V shed 3 bases and J shed 2 bases, with 15 bases lying between them. CDR1 and CDR2 from the germline V gene are SGHDT and YYEEEE. The CDR3 totals 16 residues. CDR3 protein: CASSSRLEITYNEQFF. CDR3 DNA sequence: TGTGCCAGCAGCTCGCGACTAGAAATCACCTACAATGAGCAGTTCTTC.

The genes are TRBV4-1 and TRBJ2-5, with D perhaps TRBD2 (6 bases). Per germline, CDR1 MGHRA and CDR2 YSYEKL. This CDR3 region has 15 residues. V lost 1 base, J lost 1 base, and 10 bases lay in between. The CDR3 loop is CASSQAGDLQETQYF. In nucleotides, the CDR3 is TGCGCCAGCAGCCAAGCGGGGGATCTCCAAGAGACCCAGTACTTC.

This chain connects TRBV7-9 to TRBJ1-5, with D maybe TRBD1 (5 bases). From germline, CDR1 is SEHNR and CDR2 FQNEAQ (reference sequence). This CDR3 spans 13 amino acids. Trimming removed 2 bases at V and 7 bases at J, with 9 bases between. The CDR3 loop is CASSLQGNQPQHF. Here the CDR3 DNA reads TGTGCCAGCAGCTTACAGGGTAACCAGCCCCAGCATTTT. The full variable domain, rest sourced from reference TRBV7-9 and TRBJ1-5, is DTGVSQNPRHKITKRGQNVTFRCDPISEHNRLYWYRQTLGQGPEFLTYFQNEAQLEKSRLLSDRFSAERPKGSFSTLEIQRTEQGDSAMYLCASSLQGNQPQHFGDGTRLSIL.

V and J are TRBV6-6 and TRBJ1-2, with D possibly TRBD1 on 5 matching bases. The CDR3 is made up of 14 amino acids. Per the germline V gene, CDR1 is MNHNY and CDR2 is SVGAGI (reference sequence). Trimming removed 2 bases from V and 1 base from J, with 8 bases in between. CDR3 sequence: CASSYGALNYGYTF. CDR3 DNA sequence: TGTGCCAGCAGTTACGGGGCTCTTAACTATGGCTACACCTTC.

The rearrangement uses TRBV6-2 or TRBV6-3 and TRBJ2-3, with 8 bases aligning to TRBD2. The ends lost 6 bases at V and 1 base at J; junction bases unmatched: 9. There are 16 residues in the CDR3. Germline V lookup: CDR1 MNHEY, CDR2 SVGEGT. CDR3 nucleotides: TGTGCCAGCAGCACCTCTAGCGGGTGGGGCACAGATACGCAGTATTTT. Amino acid sequence: CASSTSSGWGTDTQYF.

This clone occurred once. The V call is TRBV5-1, the J call TRBJ1-1; D is uncertain. V lost 3 bases to trimming and J lost 3 bases, with 6 bases between them. CDR3 size: 12 residues. Germline CDR1 and CDR2: SGHRS and YFSETQ. DNA for the CDR3: TGCGCCAGCAGCTACGGGGACACTGAAGCTTTCTTT. Its translation: CASSYGDTEAFF.

This rearrangement joins TRBV18 to TRBJ1-1, with 7 bases lining up with TRBD1. The germline CDR1 and CDR2 sequences are KGHSH and LQKENI. The CDR3 sequence is 15 residues long. V was clipped by 5 bases and J by 1 base; unmatched bases: 7. Here the CDR3 reads CASSFTTGSNTEAFF. CDR3 DNA sequence: TGTGCCAGCTCATTCACGACAGGGTCGAACACTGAAGCTTTCTTT.

Only a few counts were recorded for this clone. The V and J genes are TRBV16 and TRBJ2-7; perhaps TRBD2 as D (6 bases). V shed 6 bases and J shed 2 bases, with 11 bases lying between them. Germline CDR1 reads KGHSY; CDR2 reads FQNENV. The CDR3 spans 13 residues. In nucleotides, the CDR3 is TGTGCCAGCAGTGGGACTGAGACCTACGAGCAGTACTTC. It translates to CASSGTETYEQYF.

This chain joins TRBV7-2 and TRBJ2-3, with 12 bases that match TRBD2. CDR1 and CDR2 from the germline V gene are SGHTA and FQGNSA. The CDR3 extends over 18 amino acids. Trimming took 5 bases from V and 2 from J; bases not matched to a gene: 11. The CDR3 DNA sequence: TGTGCCAGCAGCATCCTAGCGGGGGGGCCCCGTTCCACAGATACGCAGTATTTT. It translates to CASSILAGGPRSTDTQYF.

The rearrangement links TRBV6-5 to TRBJ2-1; 8 nucleotides agree with TRBD2. V lost 6 bases, J lost 12 bases, and 16 bases stayed unmatched. Germline loops: CDR1 MNHEY, CDR2 SVGAGI. CDR3 length: 15 residues. The CDR3 nucleotides are TGTGCCAGCAGCCCGAAAGCGGGGGCGTCTGATGGGCAGTTCTTC. This sequence encodes CASSPKAGASDGQFF.

CDR3 DNA sequence: TGTGCCAGCAGTCACCGGGACACCGAGCGAGTTGGCTACACCTTC. It specifies CASSHRDTERVGYTF. The chain is built from TRBV27 and TRBJ1-2; D is possibly TRBD1 (6 bases). The CDR3 runs 15 residues. Germline V lookup: CDR1 MNHEY, CDR2 SMNVEV (reference sequence). Trimming pared 5 bases from V and 7 bases from J, leaving 20 bases between.

The rearrangement joins TRBV29-1 to TRBJ1-5, with no clear D. Germline CDR1 and CDR2: SQVTM and ANQGSEA. V was clipped by 3 bases and J by 5 bases, with 11 bases between them. The CDR3 runs 13 residues. The CDR3 is CSVEVSADQPQHF. The DNA for the CDR3 is TGCAGCGTTGAGGTTAGTGCGGATCAGCCCCAGCATTTT.

This chain connects TRBV5-1 to TRBJ1-2; 7 bases fit TRBD1. V was pared by 0 bases and J by 5 bases, with 7 bases of the junction left unmatched. The V gene's germline CDR1 is SGHRS and CDR2 YFSETQ. This CDR3 contains 15 residues. CDR3 loop: CASSLGTGAVYGYTF. Here the CDR3 DNA reads TGCGCCAGCAGCTTGGGCACAGGGGCCGTATATGGCTACACCTTC.

The chain joins TRBV4-2 to TRBJ2-1, with TRBD1 matching over 9 bases. The CDR3 length is 15 residues. V shed 4 bases and J 1 base; nucleotides not matched to a gene: 2. Germline CDR1 reads LGHNA; CDR2 reads YNFKEQ. CDR3 residues: CASSRDRGSYNEQFF. The CDR3, as DNA: TGTGCCAGCAGCCGCGACAGGGGGTCCTACAATGAGCAGTTCTTC.

The chain is built from TRBV3-1 (or the pseudogene TRBV3-2) and TRBJ1-5; D ambiguous. The V end lost 6 bases, the J end lost 4 bases, and 10 bases lay between the germline ends. Per the germline V gene, CDR1 is LGHDT and CDR2 is YNNKEL (reference sequence). The CDR3 sequence is 13 residues long. The CDR3 region is CASSPESNQPQHF. In nucleotides, the CDR3 is TGTGCCAGCAGTCCGGAGTCAAATCAGCCCCAGCATTTT.

The chain combines TRBV2 with TRBJ1-2, with TRBD1 matching 9 bases. The CDR3 has 17 residues. Germline CDR1 is SNHLY and CDR2 is FYNNEI. The J segment lost 4 bases and the V segment lost 8 bases, leaving 17 bases of the junction unmatched. Here the CDR3 reads CASWARDREWTSYGYTF. The CDR3 nucleotides read TGTGCCAGCTGGGCTCGGGACAGGGAATGGACTAGCTATGGCTACACCTTC.

This clone was counted only a few times. V gene TRBV7-3 combines with J gene TRBJ1-2; TRBD1 is a possible D gene (5 bases). The CDR3 runs to 15 residues. The V gene lost 5 bases and the J gene lost 4 bases, with 17 bases spanning the gap. Germline loops: CDR1 SGHTA, CDR2 FQGTGA. The DNA of the CDR3 is TGTGCCAGCAGCGGACACCAGGGCGGTGGCTATGGCTACACCTTC. It translates to CASSGHQGGGYGYTF. The whole variable domain, remainder taken from reference TRBV7-3 and TRBJ1-2, is GAGVSQTPSNKVTEKGKYVELRCDPISGHTALYWYRQSLGQGPEFLIYFQGTGAADDSGLPNDRFFAVRPEGSVSTLKIQRTERGDSAVYLCASSGHQGGGYGYTFGSGTRLTVV.

The J gene is TRBJ2-1, the V gene TRBV19; TRBD2 agrees at 8 bases. Germline V gene data show CDR1 as LNHDA and CDR2 as SQIVND (reference sequence). Trimming cost V 3 bases and J 5 bases; bases outside gene matches: 6. The CDR3 runs to 15 residues. CDR3 residues: CASSIGTRSHNEQFF. CDR3 in DNA: TGTGCCAGTAGTATCGGGACTAGGTCCCACAATGAGCAGTTCTTC.